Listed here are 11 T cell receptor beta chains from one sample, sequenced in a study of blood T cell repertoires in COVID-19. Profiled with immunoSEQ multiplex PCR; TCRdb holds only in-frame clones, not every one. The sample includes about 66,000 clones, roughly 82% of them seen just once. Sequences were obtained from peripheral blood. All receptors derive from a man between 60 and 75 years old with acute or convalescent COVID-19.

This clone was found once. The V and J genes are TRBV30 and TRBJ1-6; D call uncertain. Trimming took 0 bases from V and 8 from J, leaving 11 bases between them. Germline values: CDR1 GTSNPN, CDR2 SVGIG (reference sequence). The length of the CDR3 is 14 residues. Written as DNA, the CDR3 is TGTGCCTGGAGTGTAACAGAAATAGATTCACCCCTCCACTTT. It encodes CAWSVTEIDSPLHF.

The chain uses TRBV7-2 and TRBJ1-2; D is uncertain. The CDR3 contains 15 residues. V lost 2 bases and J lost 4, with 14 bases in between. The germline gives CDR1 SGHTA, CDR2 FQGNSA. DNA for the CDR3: TGTGCCAGCAGCTTATCGGGAACAGTTCCCTATGGCTACACCTTC. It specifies CASSLSGTVPYGYTF.

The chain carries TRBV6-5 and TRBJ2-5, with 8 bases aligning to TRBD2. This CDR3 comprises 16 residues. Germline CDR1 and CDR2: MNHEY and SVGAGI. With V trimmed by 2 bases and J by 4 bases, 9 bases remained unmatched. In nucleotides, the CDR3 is TGTGCCAGCAGTTACAGGGCCGGGGGGGCCTCAGAGACCCAGTACTTC. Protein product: CASSYRAGGASETQYF.

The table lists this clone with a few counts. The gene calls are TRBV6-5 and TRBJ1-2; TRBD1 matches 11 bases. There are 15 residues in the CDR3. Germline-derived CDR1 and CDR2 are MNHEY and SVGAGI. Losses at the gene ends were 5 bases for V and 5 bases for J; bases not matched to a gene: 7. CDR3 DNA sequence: TGTGCCAGCAGTCTCGGACAGGGGGCGTGGTATGGCTACACCTTC. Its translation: CASSLGQGAWYGYTF.

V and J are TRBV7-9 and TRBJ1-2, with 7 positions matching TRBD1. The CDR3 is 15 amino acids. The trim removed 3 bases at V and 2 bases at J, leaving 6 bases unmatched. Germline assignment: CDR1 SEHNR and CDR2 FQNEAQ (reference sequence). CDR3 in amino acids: CASSLPTGNNYGYTF. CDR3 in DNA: TGTGCCAGCAGCTTGCCGACAGGGAACAACTATGGCTACACCTTC.

CDR3 residues: CASSWTSGGPYNEQFF. In DNA form, the CDR3 reads TGCGCCAGCAGCTGGACTAGCGGGGGCCCCTACAATGAGCAGTTCTTC. The rearrangement uses TRBV5-1 and TRBJ2-1; 13 positions match TRBD2. The CDR3 consists of 16 residues. Germline lookup yields CDR1 SGHRS and CDR2 YFSETQ. The V segment lost 3 bases and the J segment 2 bases; nucleotides outside the gene matches: 2.

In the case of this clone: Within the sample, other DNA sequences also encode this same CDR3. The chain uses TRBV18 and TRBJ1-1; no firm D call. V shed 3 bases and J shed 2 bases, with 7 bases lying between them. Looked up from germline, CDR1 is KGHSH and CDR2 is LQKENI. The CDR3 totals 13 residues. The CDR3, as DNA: TGTGCCAGCTCACCCACGGGAAACACTGAAGCTTTCTTT. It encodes CASSPTGNTEAFF.

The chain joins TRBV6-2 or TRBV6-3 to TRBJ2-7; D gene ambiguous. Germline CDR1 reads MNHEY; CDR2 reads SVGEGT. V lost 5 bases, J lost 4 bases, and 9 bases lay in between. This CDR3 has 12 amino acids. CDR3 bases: TGTGCCAGCAGTACCGCCGGTTACGAGCAGTACTTC. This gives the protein CASSTAGYEQYF.

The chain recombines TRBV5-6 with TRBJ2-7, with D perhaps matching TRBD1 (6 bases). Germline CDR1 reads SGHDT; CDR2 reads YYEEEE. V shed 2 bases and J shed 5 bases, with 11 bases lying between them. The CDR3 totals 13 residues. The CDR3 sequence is CASSFRGRNEQYF. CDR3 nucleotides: TGTGCCAGCAGCTTCAGGGGTCGGAACGAGCAGTACTTC.

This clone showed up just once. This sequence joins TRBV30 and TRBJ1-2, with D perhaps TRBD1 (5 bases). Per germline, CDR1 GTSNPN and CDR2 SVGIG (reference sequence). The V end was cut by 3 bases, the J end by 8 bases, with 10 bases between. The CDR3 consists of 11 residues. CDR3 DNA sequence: TGTGCCTGGAGGGGACTACACGGCTACACCTTC. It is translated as CAWRGLHGYTF.

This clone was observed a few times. The CDR3 DNA sequence: TGTGCCAGCAGTGAAACAAGCTCGTCGGGAGAGACCCAGTACTTC. It specifies CASSETSSSGETQYF. The chain joins TRBV2 to TRBJ2-5; D ambiguous. The germline V and J ends were trimmed by 2 bases and 4 bases, with 14 bases remaining between them. Germline V gene sequence: CDR1 SNHLY, CDR2 FYNNEI. The CDR3 contains 15 residues. The full variable domain, in which reference TRBV2 and TRBJ2-5 provide the parts outside the CDR3, is EPEVTQTPSHQVTQMGQEVILRCVPISNHLYFYWYRQILGQKVEFLVSFYNNEISEKSEIFDDQFSVERPDGSNFTLKIRSTKLEDSAMYFCASSETSSSGETQYFGPGTRLLVL.